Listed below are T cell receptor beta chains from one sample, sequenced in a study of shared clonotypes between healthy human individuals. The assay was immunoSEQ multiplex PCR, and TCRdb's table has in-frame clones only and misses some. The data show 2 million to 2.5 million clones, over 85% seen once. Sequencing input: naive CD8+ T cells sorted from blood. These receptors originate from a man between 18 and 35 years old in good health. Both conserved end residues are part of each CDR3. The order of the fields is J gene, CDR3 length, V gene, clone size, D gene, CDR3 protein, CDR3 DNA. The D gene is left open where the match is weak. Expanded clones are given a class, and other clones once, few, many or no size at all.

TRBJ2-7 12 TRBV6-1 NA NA CASSATGYEQYF TGTGCCAGCAGCGCGACGGGGTACGAGCAGTACTTC
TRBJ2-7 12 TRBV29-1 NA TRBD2 CSASTSGRATYF TGCAGCGCCTCGACTAGCGGGAGGGCCACGTACTTC
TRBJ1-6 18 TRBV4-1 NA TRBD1 CASSLTGGESSYNSPLHF TGCGCCAGCAGCCTAACAGGGGGCGAAAGCTCCTATAATTCACCCCTCCACTTT
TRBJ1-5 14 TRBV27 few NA CASSSTGVNQPQHF TGTGCCAGCAGTTCGACAGGAGTCAATCAGCCCCAGCATTTT
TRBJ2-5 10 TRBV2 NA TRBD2 CASSYRDYHF TGTGCCAGCAGTTACCGGGACTACCACTTC
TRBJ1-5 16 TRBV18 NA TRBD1 CASSPLGQGGSQPQHF TGTGCCAGCTCACCATTAGGACAGGGGGGTTCACAGCCCCAGCATTTT
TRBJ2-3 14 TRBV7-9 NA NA CASSFSLAGDTQYF TGTGCCAGCAGCTTCAGTCTAGCAGGGGATACGCAGTATTTT
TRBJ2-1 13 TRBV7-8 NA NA CASSLLGGNEQFF TGTGCCAGCAGCCTCCTGGGGGGCAATGAGCAGTTCTTC
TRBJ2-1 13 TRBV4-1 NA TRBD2 CASSPGGGIAEFF TGCGCCAGCAGCCCTGGGGGGGGGATTGCTGAGTTCTTC
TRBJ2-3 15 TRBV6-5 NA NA CASSLRTDNTDTQYF TGTGCCAGCAGTTTACGGACGGATAACACAGATACGCAGTATTTT
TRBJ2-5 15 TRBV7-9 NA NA CASSTFLEGDETQYF TGTGCCAGCAGCACTTTTCTAGAGGGCGACGAGACCCAGTACTTC